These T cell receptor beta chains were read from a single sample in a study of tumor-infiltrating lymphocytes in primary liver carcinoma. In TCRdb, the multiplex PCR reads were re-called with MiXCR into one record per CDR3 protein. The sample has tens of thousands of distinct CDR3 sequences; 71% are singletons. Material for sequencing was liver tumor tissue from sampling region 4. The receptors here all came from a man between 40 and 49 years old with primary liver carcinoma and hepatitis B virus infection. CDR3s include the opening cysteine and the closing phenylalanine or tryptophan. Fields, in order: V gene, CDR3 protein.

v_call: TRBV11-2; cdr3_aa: CAGSLTLGGANTGELFF
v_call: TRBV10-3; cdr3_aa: CAIRWTSGDNEQFF
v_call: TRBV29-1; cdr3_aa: CSVGQRGSWPGYTF
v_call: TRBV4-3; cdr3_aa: CASSPQRTEGLFF
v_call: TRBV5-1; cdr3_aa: CASSLRGFEENIQYF
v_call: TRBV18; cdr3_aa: CASSPIALYTQYF
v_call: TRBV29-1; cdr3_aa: CSVAGVPPYEQYF
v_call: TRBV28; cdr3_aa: CASSGGDRSATNEKLFF
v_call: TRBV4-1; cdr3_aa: CASSQEVNYNEQFF
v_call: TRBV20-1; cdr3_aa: CSAKPSQETQYF
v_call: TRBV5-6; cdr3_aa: CASSFPNLAGNEQFF
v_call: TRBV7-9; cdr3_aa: CASSHTGGRGNYGYTF
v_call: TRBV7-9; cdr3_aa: CASSLGSNPYNEQIF
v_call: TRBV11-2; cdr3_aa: CASSPCTAPTNGKLFF
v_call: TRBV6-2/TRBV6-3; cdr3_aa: CASSMDSCSNQPQHF
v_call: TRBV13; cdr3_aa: CASSSQGLLRKMFF
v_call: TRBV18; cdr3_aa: CASSPLYRRTRSYNEQFF
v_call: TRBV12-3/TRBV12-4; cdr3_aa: CANSFTGGGDTQYF
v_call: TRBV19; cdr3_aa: CASSVKAITGELFF
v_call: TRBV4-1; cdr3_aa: CTSGQVGLAGLKAVGANVLTF
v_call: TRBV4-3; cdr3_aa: CASSQERAGGYEQYF
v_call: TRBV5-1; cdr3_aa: CASSLTGSGNTIYF
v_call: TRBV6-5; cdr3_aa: CTSTYSEGKETQYF
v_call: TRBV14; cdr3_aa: CASSLMGAEQYF
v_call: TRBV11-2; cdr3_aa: CTSSLDLGGLRLFF
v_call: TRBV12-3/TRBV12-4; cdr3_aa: CASSLWGWADVAKNIQYF
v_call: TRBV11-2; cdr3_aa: CASSLNPGQSYEQYF
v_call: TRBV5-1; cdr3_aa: CASSDTTGSVDERFF
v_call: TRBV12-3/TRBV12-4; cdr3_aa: CVSSLYDLAGDNEQYF
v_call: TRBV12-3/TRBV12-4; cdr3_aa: CAGSLRGVDYGYTF
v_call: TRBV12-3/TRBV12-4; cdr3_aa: CASSRHINEQSF
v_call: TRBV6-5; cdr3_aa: CTSSYGQEGRYIF